This T cell receptor beta chain originates from a study of blood T cells in healthy people across ages. CDR1 KGHDR and CDR2 SFDVKD come from the germline V gene. V was cut by 4 bases and J by 3 bases, with 8 bases left in between. This CDR3 is 13 amino acids long. A sample-barcoded 5' primer and a J-beta primer mix were used in a second PCR of roughly 6 to 11 cycles. TCRdb reprocessed the 5' RACE reads with MiXCR, giving one entry per CDR3 protein. The sample contains about 1.4 million distinct CDR3 sequences, approximately 63% of which appear only once. The rearrangement uses TRBV24-1 and TRBJ1-2; D is undetermined. The sample comprised blood. This TCR came from a young man in good health. As DNA, the CDR3 is TGTGCCACCAGTGACCTTCCGTACTATGGCTACACCTTC. Residues: CATSDLPYYGYTF.